Each of the 9 T cell receptor beta chains below was sequenced from the same sample in a study of cytomegalovirus exposure and HLA in healthy donors. Both 60 Vbeta primers and 13 Jbeta primers went into the PCR. Sequencing was performed with immunoSEQ multiplex PCR; in TCRdb, only in-frame clones are kept and a portion is missing. In the table there are 130,000 or so clones, approximately 80% of which are singletons. Sequenced input: PBMCs. The receptors derive from a woman between 18 and 30 years old in good health and CMV-seronegative.

The V gene is TRBV7-2, the J gene TRBJ2-3; 8 bases agree with TRBD2. Trimming took 3 bases from V and 2 from J; bases not matched to a gene: 4. Germline loops: CDR1 SGHTA, CDR2 FQGNSA. The CDR3 is made up of 15 amino acids. This chain's CDR3 is CASSFAGGPTDTQYF. The DNA for the CDR3 is TGTGCCAGCAGCTTTGCGGGGGGACCCACAGATACGCAGTATTTT.

This chain links TRBV5-1 with TRBJ1-2; D might be TRBD1 (5 bases). The CDR3 runs 13 residues. Per germline, CDR1 SGHRS and CDR2 YFSETQ. Trimming left V 4 bases short and J 5 bases short, with 12 bases between. CDR3 in amino acids: CASSPGEGYGYTF. DNA of the CDR3: TGCGCCAGCAGCCCGGGGGAAGGGTATGGCTACACCTTC.

This chain connects TRBV2 to TRBJ2-6, with 7 bases that match TRBD1. Per germline, CDR1 SNHLY and CDR2 FYNNEI. This CDR3 is built from 17 residues. With V trimmed by 5 bases and J by 4 bases, 11 bases remained unmatched. The chain's CDR3 is CASSHARDRVGANVLTF. DNA of the CDR3: TGTGCCAGCAGTCACGCCAGAGACAGGGTCGGGGCCAACGTCCTGACTTTC.

This clone was picked up a small number of times. The rearrangement uses TRBV6-5 and TRBJ2-5, with TRBD2 matching 7 bases. This CDR3 region has 14 residues. Germline CDR1 and CDR2: MNHEY and SVGAGI. V lost 2 bases, J lost 3 bases, and 3 bases stayed unmatched. CDR3 sequence: CASSYLGGKETQYF. Written as DNA, the CDR3 is TGTGCCAGCAGTTACCTCGGGGGGAAAGAGACCCAGTACTTC.

V gene TRBV7-2 combines with J gene TRBJ2-7, with 8 bases fitting TRBD2. Germline V gene lookup returns CDR1 SGHTA and CDR2 FQGNSA. The trim removed 3 bases at V and 3 bases at J, leaving 4 bases unmatched. The CDR3 runs 14 residues. The DNA for the CDR3 is TGTGCCAGCAGCTTTAGGCGGGGGGTCTACGAGCAGTACTTC. It encodes CASSFRRGVYEQYF.

V gene TRBV7-2 combines with J gene TRBJ2-7; the D gene is possibly TRBD1 (5 bases). Germline V gene sequence: CDR1 SGHTA, CDR2 FQGNSA. Trimming removed 5 bases at V and 1 base at J, with 15 bases between. The CDR3 contains 15 residues. The CDR3 sequence: CASSTRSGKSYEQYF. Here the CDR3 DNA reads TGTGCCAGCAGCACCCGTTCAGGGAAATCCTACGAGCAGTACTTC.

V and J are TRBV18 and TRBJ1-5; D is unresolved. Germline CDR1 KGHSH, CDR2 LQKENI. The V gene lost 1 base and the J gene lost 9 bases, with 7 bases spanning the gap. The CDR3 length is 12 residues. This CDR3 is CASSPQEGPQHF. CDR3 DNA: TGTGCCAGCTCACCACAGGAGGGGCCCCAGCATTTT.

The chain recombines TRBV5-1 with TRBJ2-7; D may be TRBD2 (5 bases). Per germline, CDR1 SGHRS and CDR2 YFSETQ. Trimming shortened V by 5 bases and J by 6 bases, and 15 bases separated the two germline ends. The CDR3 consists of 13 residues. CDR3 nucleotides: TGCGCCAGCAGTGTCCCGAGGGCTTCCGAGCAGTACTTC. It specifies CASSVPRASEQYF.

The chain employs TRBV19 and TRBJ1-1; 8 nucleotides line up with TRBD1. Per the germline V gene, CDR1 is LNHDA and CDR2 is SQIVND (reference sequence). CDR3 size: 14 residues. The trim removed 6 bases at V and 3 bases at J, leaving 6 bases unmatched. The CDR3 loop is CASSLTGADTEAFF. CDR3 coding DNA: TGTGCCAGTAGCCTGACAGGGGCGGACACTGAAGCTTTCTTT.